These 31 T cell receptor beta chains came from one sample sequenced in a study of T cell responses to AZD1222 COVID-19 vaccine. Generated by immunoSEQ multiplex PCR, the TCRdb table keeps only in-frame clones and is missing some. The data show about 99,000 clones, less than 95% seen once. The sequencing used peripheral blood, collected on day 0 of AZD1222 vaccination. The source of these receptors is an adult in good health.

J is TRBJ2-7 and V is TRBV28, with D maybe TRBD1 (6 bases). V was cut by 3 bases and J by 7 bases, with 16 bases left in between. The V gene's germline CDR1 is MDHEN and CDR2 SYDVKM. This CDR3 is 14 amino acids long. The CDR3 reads CASSLSGLRGEQYF. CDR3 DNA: TGTGCCAGCAGTTTGTCAGGGTTAAGGGGGGAGCAGTACTTC. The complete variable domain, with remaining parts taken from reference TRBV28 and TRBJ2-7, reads DVKVTQSSRYLVKRTGEKVFLECVQDMDHENMFWYRQDPGLGLRLIYFSYDVKMKEKGDIPEGYSVSREKKERFSLILESASTNQTSMYLCASSLSGLRGEQYFGPGTRLTVT.

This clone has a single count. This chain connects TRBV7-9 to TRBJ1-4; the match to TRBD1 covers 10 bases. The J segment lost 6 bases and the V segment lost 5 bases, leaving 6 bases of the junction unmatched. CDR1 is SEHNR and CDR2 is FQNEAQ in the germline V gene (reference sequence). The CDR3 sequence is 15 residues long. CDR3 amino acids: CASSLGQGGDEKLFF. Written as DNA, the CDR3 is TGTGCCAGCAGCCTTGGACAGGGGGGCGATGAAAAACTGTTTTTT.

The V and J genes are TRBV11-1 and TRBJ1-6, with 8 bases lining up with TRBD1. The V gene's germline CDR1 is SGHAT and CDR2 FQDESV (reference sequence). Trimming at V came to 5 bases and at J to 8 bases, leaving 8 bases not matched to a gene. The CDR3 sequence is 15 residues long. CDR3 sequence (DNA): TGTGCCAGCAGCCCACGGACAGGGCGAGATTCACCCCTCCACTTT. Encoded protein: CASSPRTGRDSPLHF. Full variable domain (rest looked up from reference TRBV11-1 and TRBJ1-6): EAEVAQSPRYKITEKSQAVAFWCDPISGHATLYWYRQILGQGPELLVQFQDESVVDDSQLPKDRFSAERLKGVDSTLKIQPAELGDSAMYLCASSPRTGRDSPLHFGNGTRLTVT.

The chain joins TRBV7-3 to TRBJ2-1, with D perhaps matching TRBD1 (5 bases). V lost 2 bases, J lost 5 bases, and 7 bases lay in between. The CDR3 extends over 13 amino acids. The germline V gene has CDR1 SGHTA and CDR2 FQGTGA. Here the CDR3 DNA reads TGTGCCAGCAGCTTAGCAGGGAACAATGAGCAGTTCTTC. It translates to CASSLAGNNEQFF.

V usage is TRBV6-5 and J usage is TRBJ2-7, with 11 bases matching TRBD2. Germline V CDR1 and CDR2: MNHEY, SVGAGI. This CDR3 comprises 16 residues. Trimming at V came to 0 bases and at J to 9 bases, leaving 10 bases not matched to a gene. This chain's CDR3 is CASSYSILAGGQGQYF. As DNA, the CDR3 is TGTGCCAGCAGTTACTCGATTCTAGCGGGGGGACAAGGGCAGTACTTC.

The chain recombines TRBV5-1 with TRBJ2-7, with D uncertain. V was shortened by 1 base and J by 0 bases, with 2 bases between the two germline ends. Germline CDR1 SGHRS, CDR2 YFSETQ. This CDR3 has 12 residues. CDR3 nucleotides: TGCGCCAGCAGCTTGCCCTCCTACGAGCAGTACTTC. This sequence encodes CASSLPSYEQYF.

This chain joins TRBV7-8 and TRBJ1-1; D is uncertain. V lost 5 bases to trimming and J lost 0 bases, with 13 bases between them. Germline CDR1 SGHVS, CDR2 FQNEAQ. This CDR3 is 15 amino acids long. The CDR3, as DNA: TGTGCCAGCAGCACCGGGAGAAATTTGAACACTGAAGCTTTCTTT. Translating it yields CASSTGRNLNTEAFF.

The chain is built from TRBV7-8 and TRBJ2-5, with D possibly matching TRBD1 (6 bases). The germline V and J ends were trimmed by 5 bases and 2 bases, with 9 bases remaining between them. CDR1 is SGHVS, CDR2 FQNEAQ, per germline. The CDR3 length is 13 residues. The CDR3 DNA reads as TGTGCCAGCAGCCGGGACATGCAAGAGACCCAGTACTTC. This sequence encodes CASSRDMQETQYF.

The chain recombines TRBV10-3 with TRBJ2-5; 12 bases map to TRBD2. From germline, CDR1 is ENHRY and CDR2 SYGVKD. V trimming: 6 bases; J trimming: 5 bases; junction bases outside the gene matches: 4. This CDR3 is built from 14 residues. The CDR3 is CAIRPSGGAETQYF. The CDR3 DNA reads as TGTGCCATCAGACCTAGCGGGGGGGCGGAGACCCAGTACTTC.

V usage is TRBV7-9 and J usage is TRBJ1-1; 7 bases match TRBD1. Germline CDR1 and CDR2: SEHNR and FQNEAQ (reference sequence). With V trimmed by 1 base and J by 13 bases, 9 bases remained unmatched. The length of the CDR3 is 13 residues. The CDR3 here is CASSLGGGTGVFF. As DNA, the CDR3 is TGTGCCAGCAGCTTAGGAGGAGGTACAGGGGTTTTCTTT.

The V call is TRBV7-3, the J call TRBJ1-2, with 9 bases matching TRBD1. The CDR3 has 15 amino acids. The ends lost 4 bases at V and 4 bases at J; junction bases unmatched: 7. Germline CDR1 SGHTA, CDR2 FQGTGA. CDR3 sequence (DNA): TGTGCCAGCAGCTCCGGACAGGGGAGGGGCTATGGCTACACCTTC. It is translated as CASSSGQGRGYGYTF. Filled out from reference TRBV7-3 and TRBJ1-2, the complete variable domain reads GAGVSQTPSNKVTEKGKYVELRCDPISGHTALYWYRQSLGQGPEFLIYFQGTGAADDSGLPNDRFFAVRPEGSVSTLKIQRTERGDSAVYLCASSSGQGRGYGYTFGSGTRLTVV.

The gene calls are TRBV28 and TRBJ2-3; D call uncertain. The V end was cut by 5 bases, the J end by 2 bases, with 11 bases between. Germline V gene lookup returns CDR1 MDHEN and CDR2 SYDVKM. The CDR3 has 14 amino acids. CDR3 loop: CASSTRRYTDTQYF. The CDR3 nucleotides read TGTGCCAGCAGTACCCGCAGGTACACAGATACGCAGTATTTT.

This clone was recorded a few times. The CDR3 sequence: CASSGQGEGTEAFF. The DNA of the CDR3 is TGTGCCAGCAGCGGACAAGGGGAGGGCACTGAAGCTTTCTTT. The rearrangement joins TRBV11-3 to TRBJ1-1; D might be TRBD1 (5 bases). Germline CDR1 reads SGHNT; CDR2 reads YENEEA. The CDR3 has 14 residues. V shed 5 bases and J shed 4 bases, with 14 bases lying between them.

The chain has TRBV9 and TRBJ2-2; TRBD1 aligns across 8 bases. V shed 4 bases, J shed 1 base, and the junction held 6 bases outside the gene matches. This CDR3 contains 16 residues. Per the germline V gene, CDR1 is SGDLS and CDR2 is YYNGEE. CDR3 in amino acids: CASSTRQGLNTGELFF. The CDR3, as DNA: TGTGCCAGCAGCACCCGACAGGGGCTGAACACCGGGGAGCTGTTTTTT.

Written as DNA, the CDR3 is TGCGCCAGCAGCGTCTCCGGGACAGTTACCCACAATGAGCAGTTCTTC. Translating gives CASSVSGTVTHNEQFF. The chain joins TRBV5-1 to TRBJ2-1; 7 bases agree with TRBD1. Germline V gives CDR1 SGHRS, CDR2 YFSETQ. J gave up 5 bases and V 4 bases, and 12 bases lay outside the gene matches. The CDR3 is 16 residues long.

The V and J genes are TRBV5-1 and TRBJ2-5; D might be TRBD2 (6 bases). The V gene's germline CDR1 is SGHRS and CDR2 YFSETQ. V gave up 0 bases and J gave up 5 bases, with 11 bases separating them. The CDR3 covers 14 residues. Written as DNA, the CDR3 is TGCGCCAGCAGCTTGGGAGGGGAGGACGAGACCCAGTACTTC. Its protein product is CASSLGGEDETQYF.

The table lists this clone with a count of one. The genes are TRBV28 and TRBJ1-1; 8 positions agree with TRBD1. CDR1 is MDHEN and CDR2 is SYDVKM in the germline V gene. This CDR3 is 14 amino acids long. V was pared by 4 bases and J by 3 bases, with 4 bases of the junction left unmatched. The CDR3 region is CASSSGQGHTEAFF. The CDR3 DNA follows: TGTGCCAGCAGTTCCGGACAGGGACACACTGAAGCTTTCTTT.

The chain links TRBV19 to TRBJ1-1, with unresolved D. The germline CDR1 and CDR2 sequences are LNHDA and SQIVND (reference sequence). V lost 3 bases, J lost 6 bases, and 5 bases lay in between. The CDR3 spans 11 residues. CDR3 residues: CASSMVAEAFF. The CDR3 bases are TGTGCCAGTAGTATGGTAGCTGAAGCTTTCTTT.

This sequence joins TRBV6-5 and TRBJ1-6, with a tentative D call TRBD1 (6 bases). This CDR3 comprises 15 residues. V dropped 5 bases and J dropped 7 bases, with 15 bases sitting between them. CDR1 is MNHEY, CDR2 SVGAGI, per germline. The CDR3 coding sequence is TGTGCCAGCAGTCCCCAAGGGAGGGGGAATTCACCCCTCCACTTT. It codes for CASSPQGRGNSPLHF.

This CDR3 reads CASSQVPLSGNTIYF. The CDR3 bases are TGCGCCAGCAGCCAAGTGCCCCTTTCTGGAAACACCATATATTTT. This chain joins TRBV4-1 and TRBJ1-3; D gene ambiguous. The germline CDR1 and CDR2 sequences are MGHRA and YSYEKL. V dropped 1 base and J dropped 1 base, with 8 bases sitting between them. This CDR3 has 15 amino acids.

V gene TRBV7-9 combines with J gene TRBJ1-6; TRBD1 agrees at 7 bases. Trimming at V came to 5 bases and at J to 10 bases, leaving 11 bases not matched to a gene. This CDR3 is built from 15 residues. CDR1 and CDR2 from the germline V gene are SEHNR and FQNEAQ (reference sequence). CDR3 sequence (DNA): TGTGCCAGCAGCGAGGGGGCGCGGGTATTATCACCCCTCCACTTT. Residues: CASSEGARVLSPLHF. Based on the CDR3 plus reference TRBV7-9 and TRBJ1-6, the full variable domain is DTGVSQNPRHKITKRGQNVTFRCDPISEHNRLYWYRQTLGQGPEFLTYFQNEAQLEKSRLLSDRFSAERPKGSFSTLEIQRTEQGDSAMYLCASSEGARVLSPLHFGNGTRLTVT.

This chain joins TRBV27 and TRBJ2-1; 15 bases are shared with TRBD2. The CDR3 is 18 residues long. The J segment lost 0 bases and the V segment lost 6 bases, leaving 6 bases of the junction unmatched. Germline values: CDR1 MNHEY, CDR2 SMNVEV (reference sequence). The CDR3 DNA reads TGTGCCAGCAGCCCCGGGACTAGCGGGGGGTTCTCCTACAATGAGCAGTTCTTC. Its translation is CASSPGTSGGFSYNEQFF.

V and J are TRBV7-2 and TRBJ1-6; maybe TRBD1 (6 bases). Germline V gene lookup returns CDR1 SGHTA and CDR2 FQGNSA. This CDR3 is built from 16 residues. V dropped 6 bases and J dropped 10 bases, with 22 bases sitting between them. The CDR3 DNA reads TGTGCCAGCAGTCCCAATCGGCCGGGGGCGCAATCACCCCTCCACTTT. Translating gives CASSPNRPGAQSPLHF.

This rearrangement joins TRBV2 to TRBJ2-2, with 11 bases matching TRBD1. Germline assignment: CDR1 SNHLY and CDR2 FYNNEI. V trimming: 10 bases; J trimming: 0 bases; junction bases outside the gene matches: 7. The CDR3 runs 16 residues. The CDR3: CANGPGQGANTGELFF. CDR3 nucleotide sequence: TGTGCCAACGGACCGGGACAGGGGGCGAACACCGGGGAGCTGTTTTTT.

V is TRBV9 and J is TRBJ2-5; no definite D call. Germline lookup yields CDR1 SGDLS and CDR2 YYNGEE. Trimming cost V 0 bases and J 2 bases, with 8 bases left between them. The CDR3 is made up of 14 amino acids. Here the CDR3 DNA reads TGTGCCAGCAGCGTAGGAGGCACTCAAGAGACCCAGTACTTC. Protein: CASSVGGTQETQYF.

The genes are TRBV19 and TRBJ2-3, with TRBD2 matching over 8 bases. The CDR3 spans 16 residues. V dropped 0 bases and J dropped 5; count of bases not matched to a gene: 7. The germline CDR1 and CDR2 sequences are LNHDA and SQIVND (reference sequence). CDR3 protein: CASSIDPAGEVDTQYF. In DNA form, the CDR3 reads TGTGCCAGTAGTATAGATCCAGCGGGGGAGGTAGATACGCAGTATTTT.

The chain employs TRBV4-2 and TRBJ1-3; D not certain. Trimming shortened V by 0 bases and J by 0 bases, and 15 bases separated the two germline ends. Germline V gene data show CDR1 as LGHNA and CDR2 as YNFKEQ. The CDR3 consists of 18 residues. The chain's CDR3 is CASSQEPGVLNSGNTIYF. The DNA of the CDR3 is TGTGCCAGCAGCCAAGAACCGGGAGTGTTAAACTCTGGAAACACCATATATTTT.

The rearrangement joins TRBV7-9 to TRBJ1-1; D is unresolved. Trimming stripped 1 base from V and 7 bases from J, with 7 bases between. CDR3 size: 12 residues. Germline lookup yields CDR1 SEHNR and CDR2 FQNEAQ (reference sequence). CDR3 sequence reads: CASSLVGGEAFF. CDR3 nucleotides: TGTGCCAGCAGCTTAGTAGGCGGTGAAGCTTTCTTT.

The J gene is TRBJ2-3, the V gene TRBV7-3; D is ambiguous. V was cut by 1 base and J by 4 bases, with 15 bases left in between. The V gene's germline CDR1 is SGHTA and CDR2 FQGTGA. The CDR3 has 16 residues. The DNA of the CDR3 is TGTGCCAGCAGCTTAAACCCCCAGATGGCTTCAGATACGCAGTATTTT. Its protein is CASSLNPQMASDTQYF.

The CDR3 protein is CASSPNQGSFNEKLFF. CDR3 DNA: TGTGCCAGCAGCCCCAACCAGGGCAGCTTCAATGAAAAACTGTTTTTT. This chain joins TRBV7-9 and TRBJ1-4; a weak D match, TRBD1 (5 bases). The CDR3 loop spans 16 amino acids. V was shortened by 5 bases and J by 5 bases, with 18 bases between the two germline ends. Germline CDR1 SEHNR, CDR2 FQNEAQ (reference sequence).

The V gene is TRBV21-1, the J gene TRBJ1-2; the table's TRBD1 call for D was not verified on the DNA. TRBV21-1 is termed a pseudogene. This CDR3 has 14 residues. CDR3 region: CASSKGQGENGYTF. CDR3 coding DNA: TGTGCCAGCAGCAAGGGACAGGGTGAGAATGGCTACACCTTC.